Listed below are T cell receptor beta chains from one sample, sequenced in a study of cytomegalovirus exposure and HLA in healthy donors. Measured with immunoSEQ multiplex PCR; TCRdb has only the in-frame clones, and not every one. Found here are roughly 180,000 clones, about 9% of them singletons; the top ten hold 1% to 1.5%. Sequencing was performed on PBMCs. Receptor source: a woman between 25 and 40 years old in good health and CMV-seropositive. CDR3s include the opening cysteine and the closing phenylalanine or tryptophan. D genes are given only for firm matches. Size tells how often a clone was seen (once, few, many) or the class of an expanded clone, and some rows leave it out.

>TRBV7-2|few|TRBD1|TRBJ2-1
TGTGCCAGCAGCTTATACAGGGGGCCTTTCAATGAGCAGTTCTTC
CASSLYRGPFNEQFF
>TRBV5-4|few|NA|TRBJ1-2
TGTGCCAGCAGCCCCCGACCAGGGGACTATGGCTACACCTTC
CASSPRPGDYGYTF
>TRBV15|few|TRBD1|TRBJ2-7
TGTGCCACCAGCAGAGATGGGACAGGGATCCACGAGCAGTACTTC
CATSRDGTGIHEQYF
>TRBV2|few|TRBD1|TRBJ1-2
TGTGCCAGCAGTGGGACAGGGGGCGGCTACACCTTC
CASSGTGGGYTF
>TRBV6-6|NA|TRBD2|TRBJ2-7
TGTGCCAGCAAGGCTAGCGGGAGAGACTACGAGCAGTACTTC
CASKASGRDYEQYF
>TRBV29-1|few|TRBD1|TRBJ2-5
TGCAGCGTCTTTGAACCGGGACAGGGGGCGGGTAGGTTCCAGTACTTC
CSVFEPGQGAGRFQYF
>TRBV28|few|TRBD1|TRBJ2-5
TGTGCCAGCAGTTTAAGGACAGGAGAGACCCAGTACTTC
CASSLRTGETQYF
>TRBV2|NA|TRBD1|TRBJ2-7
TGTGCCGGCCGGGACAGAGCCTACGAGCAGTACTTC
CAGRDRAYEQYF
>TRBV27|few|TRBD2|TRBJ2-1
TGTGCCAGCAGTATCCTACTAGCGGGAGTAGTCAATGAGCAGTTCTTC
CASSILLAGVVNEQFF
>TRBV6-5|NA|TRBD1|TRBJ2-7
TGTGCCAGCAGTTTTAGACAGGGGAGCTCCTACGAGCAGTACTTC
CASSFRQGSSYEQYF
>TRBV10-3|NA|TRBD2|TRBJ2-3
TGTGCCATCAAGCGGGACGGTGGCCCCACAGATACGCAGTATTTT
CAIKRDGGPTDTQYF
>TRBV6-5|few|TRBD2|TRBJ2-2
TGTGCCAGCAGTTACTCGGGCGGGAGGGCCTTCGGGGAGCTGTTTTTT
CASSYSGGRAFGELFF
>TRBV19|NA|NA|TRBJ1-5
TGTGCCAGTCGCACGGGTAATCAGCCCCAGCATTTT
CASRTGNQPQHF
>TRBV30|NA|TRBD1|TRBJ1-5
TGTGCCTGGAGTCATCCCGGGACAGGGGGTTGGCAGCCCCAGCATTTT
CAWSHPGTGGWQPQHF
>TRBV25-1|NA|TRBD2|TRBJ2-1
TGTGCCAGCAGTGACCCGGGTGTGAGGACTAGCGGGTACAATGAGCAGTTCTTC
CASSDPGVRTSGYNEQFF
>TRBV23-1|few|NA|TRBJ1-1
TGCGCCAGCAGCTTACAGGGGAACACTGAAGCTTTCTTT
CASSLQGNTEAFF
>TRBV2|few|NA|TRBJ1-2
TGTGCCAGCAGTGGTGTATCAGCGGATGGCTACACCTTC
CASSGVSADGYTF
>TRBV4-1|few|TRBD1|TRBJ1-2
TGCGCCAGCAGCCACGGGACAGGGTCTCTCTATGGCTACACCTTC
CASSHGTGSLYGYTF
>TRBV9|few|TRBD2|TRBJ2-2
TGTGCCAGCAGCGTAGCTAGCGGCCATTACACCGGGGAGCTGTTTTTT
CASSVASGHYTGELFF
>TRBV5-1|few|TRBD2|TRBJ2-3
TGCGCCAGCATGGAAGCGGGAGTAAGTTCAGATACGCAGTATTTT
CASMEAGVSSDTQYF
>TRBV19|few|NA|TRBJ1-5
TGTGCCAGTAGATCTACAGGAAATCAGCCCCAGCATTTT
CASRSTGNQPQHF
>TRBV5-1|few|TRBD2|TRBJ2-3
TGCGCCAGCAGCTTGGCCGCGGGCGGGAGGGGCACAGATACGCAGTATTTT
CASSLAAGGRGTDTQYF
>TRBV10-1|few|TRBD1|TRBJ2-7
TGCGCCAGCAGTGAGTTTACCTCCGGGACAGGGGCCTACGAGCAGTACTTC
CASSEFTSGTGAYEQYF
>TRBV18|NA|NA|TRBJ2-1
TGTGCCAGCTCACCCAGTTCCTACAATGAGCAGTTCTTC
CASSPSSYNEQFF
>TRBV4-2|few|NA|TRBJ1-5
TGTGCCAGCAGCCAGAGGGGGGAGGGGGATAGCAATCAGCCCCAGCATTTT
CASSQRGEGDSNQPQHF
>TRBV7-8|few|NA|TRBJ1-3
TGTGCCAGCAGCTTAGCGCAAGGGGATGGAAACACCATATATTTT
CASSLAQGDGNTIYF
>TRBV27|NA|TRBD1|TRBJ1-2
TGTGCCAGCACCTGGGACAGGGCTGGCTACACCTTC
CASTWDRAGYTF
>TRBV11-2|NA|NA|TRBJ1-5
TGTGCCAGCAGCTTGGCCCGGGGTCAGCCCCAGCATTTT
CASSLARGQPQHF
>TRBV7-8|NA|NA|TRBJ2-6
TGTGCCAGCAGCTTAAAGGGGGATAGTTCCGGGGCCAACGTCCTGACTTTC
CASSLKGDSSGANVLTF
>TRBV7-9|few|NA|TRBJ1-2
TGTGCCAGCAGCTTAACGTCCCTACGTTATGGCTACACCTTC
CASSLTSLRYGYTF
>TRBV5-6|few|NA|TRBJ2-7
TGTGCCAGAAGCTTGGTATTGTCCAGAGAGCAGTACTTC
CARSLVLSREQYF
>TRBV27|few|NA|TRBJ1-2
TGTGCCAGCAGTCCTCTATTTGGGGACTTGAGCTATGGCTACACCTTC
CASSPLFGDLSYGYTF
>TRBV2|NA|TRBD1|TRBJ1-2
TGTGCCAGCAGTTTCCTGGGACAGGGGGCGAATGGCTACACCTTC
CASSFLGQGANGYTF
>TRBV5-4|few|TRBD1|TRBJ1-4
TGTGCCAGCAGCCGTACAGGGGTTGGAGATGAAAAACTGTTTTTT
CASSRTGVGDEKLFF
>TRBV19|few|TRBD2|TRBJ2-7
TGTGCCAGTAGACTCACTAGCGGGGGCTCCTACGAGCAGTACTTC
CASRLTSGGSYEQYF
>TRBV10-3|NA|TRBD1|TRBJ1-1
TGTGCCATCAGAGATTTGGGACAGGGAAAAACTGAAGCTTTCTTT
CAIRDLGQGKTEAFF
>TRBV7-2|NA|NA|TRBJ2-1
TGTGCCAGCAGCTTAAAGGATAGCGACTCGTTCTTC
CASSLKDSDSFF
>TRBV7-9|few|TRBD1|TRBJ2-1
TGTGCCAGCAGCCTCCGGATCCGGGACAGGCTCAATGAGCAGTTCTTC
CASSLRIRDRLNEQFF
>TRBV30|NA|NA|TRBJ2-2
TGTGCCCGTCGACTAGTGAACACCGGGGAGCTGTTTTTT
CARRLVNTGELFF
>TRBV2|NA|TRBD1|TRBJ2-2
TGTGCCAGCAGTATCGGGACAGGGGGCACCGGGGAGCTGTTTTTT
CASSIGTGGTGELFF
>TRBV10-2|NA|TRBD1|TRBJ1-5
TGCGCCAGCAGCGACGGACAGGGCTTTATTGGGGAACAGCCCCAGCATTTT
CASSDGQGFIGEQPQHF
>TRBV6-1|few|NA|TRBJ2-1
TGTGCCAGCAGTGGGCTTTGGGCAGACAATGAGCAGTTCTTC
CASSGLWADNEQFF
>TRBV6-5|NA|NA|TRBJ1-5
TGTGCCAGCAGTTACCTACAGGGTTCGGCCCAGCATTTT
CASSYLQGSAQHF
>TRBV10-1|few|TRBD2|TRBJ2-1
TGCGCCAGCAGTGAGGCAGCGGGGGGGACCTACAATGAGCAGTTCTTC
CASSEAAGGTYNEQFF
>TRBV2|NA|NA|TRBJ2-2
TGTGCCAGCAGTGATAGGGGGGACAGCGGGAGAAGGGGAACCGGGGAGCTGTTTTTT
CASSDRGDSGRRGTGELFF
>TRBV6-5|NA|TRBD1|TRBJ2-5
TGTGCCACCGGACAGGGGGAAACGGAGACCCAGTACTTC
CATGQGETETQYF
>TRBV6-6|NA|TRBD2|TRBJ2-1
TGTGCCAGCAGCCCACCCGGGACTAGTACCGAGCAGTTCTTC
CASSPPGTSTEQFF
>TRBV6-5|few|TRBD2|TRBJ2-7
TGTGCCAGCAGTTACGGGGTAGCGGGCCCCTACGAGCAGTACTTC
CASSYGVAGPYEQYF
>TRBV30|few|NA|TRBJ1-1
TGTGCCTGGAGTTTGACTGAGAACACTGAAGCTTTCTTT
CAWSLTENTEAFF
>TRBV30|NA|TRBD1|TRBJ1-2
TGTGCCTGGAGATGGGGACAGGGGGCGTTTGGCTACACCTTC
CAWRWGQGAFGYTF
>TRBV2|NA|TRBD2|TRBJ2-1
TGTGCCAGCAGCGTGACTAGCGCTCGCTCCTACAATGAGCAGTTCTTC
CASSVTSARSYNEQFF
>TRBV7-9|NA|NA|TRBJ1-1
TGTGCCAGCAGCTCTCGGGGGGGGACTGAAGCTTTCTTT
CASSSRGGTEAFF
>TRBV5-1|NA|TRBD2|TRBJ2-3
TGCGCCAGCAGCTTGGAGTTCGGTACAGCGGGGGATACGCAGTATTTT
CASSLEFGTAGDTQYF
>TRBV29-1|NA|TRBD2|TRBJ2-3
TGCAGCGCCTTAAGCGGGAGGGCCTTTCGGTATACAGATACGCAGTATTTT
CSALSGRAFRYTDTQYF
>TRBV6-1|NA|TRBD1|TRBJ1-5
TGTGCCAGTACCGGGGACAGCTGGAGCAATCAGCCCCAGCATTTT
CASTGDSWSNQPQHF
>TRBV9|few|NA|TRBJ1-3
TGTGCCAGCAGCTCCCCCCTAGCCCGGGGGGTAGACAGGAGGGGAAACACCATATATTTT
CASSSPLARGVDRRGNTIYF
>TRBV28|NA|TRBD1|TRBJ2-5
TGTGCCAGCAGTTTTAAGGGGGCGTACCAAGAGACCCAGTACTTC
CASSFKGAYQETQYF